The 16 T cell receptor beta chains reported below all come from one sample, sequenced in a study of chemoradiotherapy in HPV16-positive cancers. Here immunoSEQ multiplex PCR was the method, and the copy in TCRdb shows in-frame clones only, minus some. The sample gives fewer than 9,500 clones, roughly 77% of which show up once; more than 7% is in the top ten. This material was obtained from a patient who underwent chemoradiotherapy. These receptors were obtained from a human donor with HPV-associated anogenital cancer.

V and J are TRBV28 and TRBJ2-7; 7 nucleotides agree with TRBD1. V was pared by 10 bases and J by 2 bases, with 5 bases of the junction left unmatched. CDR1 and CDR2 from the germline V gene are MDHEN and SYDVKM. This CDR3 is 12 amino acids long. CDR3 sequence reads: CATQQGPYEQYF. As DNA, the CDR3 is TGTGCCACCCAACAGGGGCCCTACGAGCAGTACTTC.

The chain carries TRBV18 and TRBJ1-6, with D maybe TRBD1 (5 bases). Trimming left V 1 base short and J 6 bases short, with 10 bases between. Per the germline V gene, CDR1 is KGHSH and CDR2 is LQKENI. The CDR3 covers 15 residues. The CDR3 DNA reads as TGTGCCAGCTCACCACTTTCAGGGAGTAATTCACCCCTCCACTTT. Amino acid sequence: CASSPLSGSNSPLHF.

V usage is TRBV28 and J usage is TRBJ2-7, with 7 bases lining up with TRBD2. The V gene's germline CDR1 is MDHEN and CDR2 SYDVKM. The CDR3 covers 15 residues. Trimming removed 2 bases from V and 1 base from J; junction bases left unmatched: 5. CDR3 DNA sequence: TGTGCCAGCAGTTTACCAGCGGGGTTGTCCTACGAGCAGTACTTC. It specifies CASSLPAGLSYEQYF. The variable domain in full, with the rest retrieved from reference TRBV28 and TRBJ2-7, is DVKVTQSSRYLVKRTGEKVFLECVQDMDHENMFWYRQDPGLGLRLIYFSYDVKMKEKGDIPEGYSVSREKKERFSLILESASTNQTSMYLCASSLPAGLSYEQYFGPGTRLTVT.

This clone was observed a single time. The chain links TRBV18 to TRBJ1-2; TRBD1 matches at 11 bases. V was pared by 6 bases and J by 8 bases, with 8 bases of the junction left unmatched. CDR1 is KGHSH and CDR2 is LQKENI in the germline V gene. This CDR3 comprises 14 residues. The CDR3 nucleotides are TGTGCCAGCTCGTACGGACAGGGGGCAGGAGGCTACACCTTC. The encoded protein is CASSYGQGAGGYTF.

This clone was observed a handful of times. The chain recombines TRBV28 with TRBJ1-2; no reliable D call. Germline-derived CDR1 and CDR2 are MDHEN and SYDVKM. With 6 bases removed from V and 4 bases from J, the gap between germline ends came to 18 bases. The CDR3 is 15 residues long. The CDR3 reads CASSPLPSFRYGYTF. The CDR3 region has the DNA TGTGCCAGCAGCCCACTACCCAGCTTCCGCTATGGCTACACCTTC.

This clone was seen only a few times. This sequence joins TRBV15 and TRBJ1-3, with a possible D match to TRBD1 (5 bases). CDR3 length: 12 residues. The germline gives CDR1 LNHNV, CDR2 YYDKDF (reference sequence). V was clipped by 0 bases and J by 14 bases, with 11 bases between them. The CDR3 coding sequence is TGTGCCACCAGCAGAGATCAGGGTCTTCTATATTTT. This codes for CATSRDQGLLYF. The variable domain in full, completed from reference TRBV15 and TRBJ1-3, reads DAMVIQNPRYQVTQFGKPVTLSCSQTLNHNVMYWYQQKSSQAPKLLFHYYDKDFNNEADTPDNFQSRRPNTSFCFLDIRSPGLGDTAMYLCATSRDQGLLYFGEGSWLTVV.

The chain employs TRBV28 and TRBJ2-2; TRBD2 agrees at 9 bases. Germline assignment: CDR1 MDHEN and CDR2 SYDVKM. The V and J ends lost 5 bases and 8 bases, in that order; junction bases with no gene match: 12. The CDR3 extends over 16 amino acids. The CDR3 DNA is TGTGCCAGCAGTCTGTTGCCGGGACTAGCTGCGGGGGAGCTGTTTTTT. Translating gives CASSLLPGLAAGELFF. The variable domain in full, completed from reference TRBV28 and TRBJ2-2, reads DVKVTQSSRYLVKRTGEKVFLECVQDMDHENMFWYRQDPGLGLRLIYFSYDVKMKEKGDIPEGYSVSREKKERFSLILESASTNQTSMYLCASSLLPGLAAGELFFGEGSRLTVL.

The chain uses TRBV15 and TRBJ1-1; 8 nucleotides agree with TRBD1. The junction had 9 bases not matched to a gene; V was cut back by 6 bases and J by 0 bases. The CDR3 is 16 amino acids. CDR1 LNHNV and CDR2 YYDKDF come from the germline V gene (reference sequence). In DNA, the CDR3 is TGTGCCACCAGGGACAGGGCCAATTCTTTGAACACTGAAGCTTTCTTT. Translated: CATRDRANSLNTEAFF.

V is TRBV7-8 and J is TRBJ1-6, with D perhaps TRBD1 (5 bases). The V end was cut by 0 bases, the J end by 7 bases, with 10 bases between. The CDR3 is 15 amino acids. From germline, CDR1 is SGHVS and CDR2 FQNEAQ. DNA of the CDR3: TGTGCCAGCAGCTTAGCTAGAGGGGTGAATTCACCCCTCCACTTT. This codes for CASSLARGVNSPLHF.

This clone was recorded once. V and J are TRBV4-2 and TRBJ2-7; D unclear. The CDR3 is 11 amino acids. With 0 bases removed from V and 5 bases from J, the gap between germline ends came to 2 bases. Germline V gene data show CDR1 as LGHNA and CDR2 as YNFKEQ. CDR3: CASSQDDEQYF. In DNA, the CDR3 is TGTGCCAGCAGCCAAGATGACGAGCAGTACTTC.

This clone was seen only a few times. This chain connects TRBV4-1 to TRBJ2-1; D is unclear. The CDR3 consists of 12 residues. Germline CDR1 is MGHRA and CDR2 is YSYEKL. The germline V and J ends were trimmed by 1 base and 7 bases, with 5 bases remaining between them. CDR3 DNA sequence: TGCGCCAGCAGCCAAGCAGTTAATGAGCAGTTCTTC. It translates to CASSQAVNEQFF.

The chain joins TRBV5-4 to TRBJ1-2; no definite D call. Germline V gene data show CDR1 as SGHNT and CDR2 as YYREEE (reference sequence). Deletions cut 0 bases from V and 4 bases from J, with 4 bases between. There are 12 residues in the CDR3. The CDR3, as DNA: TGTGCCAGCAGCTTGGAAGGCTATGGCTACACCTTC. It specifies CASSLEGYGYTF.

The rearrangement links TRBV9 to TRBJ1-1; perhaps TRBD1 as D (6 bases). The CDR3 length is 16 residues. The V gene's germline CDR1 is SGDLS and CDR2 YYNGEE. Trimming took off 6 bases at V and 3 bases at J, with 21 bases between the two ends. The DNA for the CDR3 is TGTGCCAGCACCAAATGGGGGGGCAGGGGAGACACTGAAGCTTTCTTT. It specifies CASTKWGGRGDTEAFF.

CDR3 in DNA: TGTGCCAGTAGTACGAGGACAGGGATAAACACTGAAGCTTTCTTT. Protein: CASSTRTGINTEAFF. The J gene is TRBJ1-1, the V gene TRBV19; 8 bases align to TRBD1. Germline values: CDR1 LNHDA, CDR2 SQIVND (reference sequence). V trimming: 4 bases; J trimming: 2 bases; junction bases outside the gene matches: 6. This CDR3 spans 15 amino acids.

The rearrangement joins TRBV2 to TRBJ2-7, with D perhaps TRBD1 (8 bases). Germline V gene lookup returns CDR1 SNHLY and CDR2 FYNNEI. V was clipped by 6 bases and J by 3 bases, with 15 bases between them. This CDR3 contains 14 residues. In DNA, the CDR3 is TGTGCCAGCAGGGGGGGGGACAGGAGCTACGAGCAGTACTTC. Protein sequence: CASRGGDRSYEQYF.

The chain combines TRBV27 with TRBJ1-5; D unclear. The CDR3 is 16 residues long. CDR1 and CDR2 from the germline V gene are MNHEY and SMNVEV (reference sequence). V was trimmed by 0 bases and J by 2 bases, leaving 11 bases between them. The CDR3 bases are TGTGCCAGCAGTTTATCTCCTGCCGGGGGCAATCAGCCCCAGCATTTT. Its protein product is CASSLSPAGGNQPQHF.